This TCR beta chain was captured in a study of PD-L1 blockade in urothelial cancer. Regarding the study as a whole: Tumor-associated blood clones were expanded more by durable-benefit patients at 3 weeks.

Synthetically made TCR analog templates were put into each PCR as spikes. This table comes from immunoSEQ multiplex PCR, and its TCRdb copy is limited to in-frame clones, with some not included. The sample holds some 90,000 clones; around 92% are singletons and the top ten take 0.97%. Worth noting for this clone: Its antigen is not identified.

The V end was cut by 6 bases, the J end by 5 bases, with 11 bases between. Germline CDR1 reads MNHEY; CDR2 reads SVGAGI. This CDR3 has 13 residues. Described time point: pretreatment peripheral blood. Each patient contributed between 1 and 8 total time points of blood mononuclear cells, pretreatment and during treatment. The V and J genes are TRBV6-5 and TRBJ1-5; D unresolved. This clonotype was obtained from an elderly woman with urothelial cancer. Sequenced material: PBMCs, taken around atezolizumab (anti-PD-L1) treatment. The CDR3 sequence: CASSTLLDQPQHF. The CDR3 DNA reads as TGTGCCAGCAGCACTTTGCTCGATCAGCCCCAGCATTTT.